The TCR beta chain described here comes from a study of human T cells and chemical hapten exposure. Specified time point: patch test 1, 2 weeks after DPC sensitization. The treatment is: therapeutic diphenylcyclopropenone sensitization with weekly scalp DPC. This CDR3 contains 15 residues. Looked up from germline, CDR1 is SGHDT and CDR2 is YYEEEE. Note on this clonotype: It may be a read error: a sequence one base away is much more abundant.

Each CDR3 protein gets one entry after TCRdb re-called the RACE reads with MiXCR. The sample lists about 70,000 distinct CDR3 sequences, approximately 9.8% occurring once. The V call is TRBV5-6, the J call TRBJ2-7; no reliable D call. The sample consisted of whole blood, taken in connection with sensitization to the hapten diphenylcyclopropenone (DPC). The sequence derives from a woman between 40 and 55 years old with alopecia areata. Some clones in this sample may be carry-over from other donors' samples. The CDR3 bases are TGTACCAGCAGCTTGCCCCTCTCCAGTGTCTACGAGCAGTACTTC. Amino acid sequence: CTSSLPLSSVYEQYF.